A selection of T cell receptor beta chains follows, all from one sample in a study of blood T cell repertoires in COVID-19. The repertoire was sequenced with immunoSEQ multiplex PCR; TCRdb's copy has only in-frame clones and lacks some. The sample lists a few hundred thousand clones, around 83% occurring once. Specimen: peripheral blood. The source is a woman in her late teens or twenties with acute or convalescent COVID-19. Each CDR3 is given with its conserved first and last residue. A D gene is named only where the DNA matches it firmly. The size entry is marked missing in some rows and otherwise reads once, few, many or a size class.

V gene	D gene	clone size	J gene	CDR3 DNA	CDR3 protein
TRBV18	-	-	TRBJ1-1	TGTGCCAGCTCACCACCGGGGACACGGAGATTGAACACTGAAGCTTTCTTT	CASSPPGTRRLNTEAFF
TRBV7-9	TRBD2	-	TRBJ2-5	TGTGCCAGCAGCTTAGGCGGCGGGACTAGCGGCGAAGAGACCCAGTACTTC	CASSLGGGTSGEETQYF
TRBV9	TRBD2	once	TRBJ2-5	TGTGCCAGCAGCGTAGGGGGAGGGGTGACTCAAGAGACCCAGTACTTC	CASSVGGGVTQETQYF
TRBV4-3	-	-	TRBJ2-1	TGCGCCAGCAGCCAAGGTCGCCGGTCCTCCTACAATGAGCAGTTCTTC	CASSQGRRSSYNEQFF
TRBV18	TRBD2	-	TRBJ2-5	TGTGCCAGCTCACCACCGACTAGCGGGAGGAAAGAGACCCAGTACTTC	CASSPPTSGRKETQYF
TRBV30	TRBD1	-	TRBJ1-2	TGTGCCTGGGTCCGGGACAGCCAAGACTATGGCTACACCTTC	CAWVRDSQDYGYTF
TRBV3-1/TRBV3-2	-	-	TRBJ2-7	TGTGCCAGCAGCCAAGGGTTTGGGGCGCTAGCCTACGAGCAGTACTTC	CASSQGFGALAYEQYF
TRBV14	-	-	TRBJ2-5	TGTGCCAGCAGCCAAGTTGGGACTGGAATCCAAGAGACCCAGTACTTC	CASSQVGTGIQETQYF
TRBV30	-	few	TRBJ2-1	TGTGCCCTCACAGTCTCCTACAATGAGCAGTTCTTC	CALTVSYNEQFF
TRBV27	-	-	TRBJ1-2	TGTGCCAGCAGTCCTCAGACTAACTATGGCTACACCTTC	CASSPQTNYGYTF
TRBV4-3	TRBD2	-	TRBJ2-1	TGCGCCAGCAGCCAAGATTTGGCGCCTAGCGGGGCCTACAATGAGCAGTTCTTC	CASSQDLAPSGAYNEQFF
TRBV5-8	TRBD1	-	TRBJ1-2	TGTGCCAGCAGCGACGGGACAGGGACCTATGGCTACACCTTC	CASSDGTGTYGYTF
TRBV7-6	TRBD1	-	TRBJ1-1	TGTGCCAGCACCCCTTCCCCGGGACAGTCGGACACTGAAGCTTTCTTT	CASTPSPGQSDTEAFF
TRBV7-7	TRBD2	-	TRBJ2-5	TGTGCTAGCAGCGCCGGGAGGGCAGAGACCCAGTACTTC	CASSAGRAETQYF
TRBV2	-	few	TRBJ2-2	TGTGCCACCGGTAGCCCCGGGGAGCTGTTTTTT	CATGSPGELFF
TRBV4-1	TRBD1	-	TRBJ1-1	TGCGCCAGCAGCCTTCACCAGGGGGTGAACACTGAAGCTTTCTTT	CASSLHQGVNTEAFF
TRBV11-2	TRBD2	once	TRBJ2-7	TGTGCCAGCAGCTCCCTCCAAGGACTAGCCGGCGAGCAGTACTTC	CASSSLQGLAGEQYF
TRBV5-4	-	-	TRBJ1-1	TGTGCCAGCAGCCTGGGTGACATTGAAGCTTTCTTT	CASSLGDIEAFF
TRBV5-1	-	once	TRBJ2-5	TGCGCCAGCAGCCCCATCAGGGCCACCCAAGAGACCCAGTACTTC	CASSPIRATQETQYF
TRBV18	TRBD1	-	TRBJ2-1	TGTGCCAGCTCACGCTGGGACAGGGACTACAATGAGCAGTTCTTC	CASSRWDRDYNEQFF
TRBV9	-	-	TRBJ2-1	TGTGCCAGCAGCGCCCAGGGGTACAATGAGCAGTTCTTC	CASSAQGYNEQFF
TRBV29-1	-	-	TRBJ1-2	TGCAGCGTGTCACAGGAAAATAACTATGGCTACACCTTC	CSVSQENNYGYTF
TRBV19	-	-	TRBJ1-2	TGTGCCAGTAGTCCGAACAGGGATGGCTACACCTTC	CASSPNRDGYTF
TRBV14	TRBD2	few	TRBJ2-4	TGTGCCAGCAGCCCGGGACTAGCGTCAAACATTCAGTACTTC	CASSPGLASNIQYF
TRBV10-1	TRBD2	-	TRBJ2-2	TGCGCCAGCAGCCTTACTAGCGGGAGGACCGGGGAGCTGTTTTTT	CASSLTSGRTGELFF
TRBV15	-	-	TRBJ2-4	TGTGCCACCAGCAGAGGGGGCCAGGGGGCCAAAAACATTCAGTACTTC	CATSRGGQGAKNIQYF
TRBV7-2	TRBD1	-	TRBJ2-1	TGTGCCAGCAGCCCGCCACGACAGGGGGCGACTGAGCAGTTCTTC	CASSPPRQGATEQFF
TRBV10-2	TRBD1	-	TRBJ1-2	TGCGCCAGCCGGGATGGGACAGGGGGCAACTATGGCTACACCTTC	CASRDGTGGNYGYTF
TRBV10-1	TRBD2	-	TRBJ2-1	TGCGCCAGCAGTGGATCCCGCAGGACTAGCGGGAGAAATGAGCAGTTCTTC	CASSGSRRTSGRNEQFF
TRBV3-1/TRBV3-2	-	-	TRBJ2-5	TGTGCCAGCAGCCCGGGGGGCCAGAAAGAGACCCAGTACTTC	CASSPGGQKETQYF
TRBV7-9	-	-	TRBJ2-5	TGTGCCAGCAGCTCCGAGGCTATTAGGGAGACCCAGTACTTC	CASSSEAIRETQYF
TRBV5-1	TRBD2	-	TRBJ2-7	TGCGCCAGCAGCTTGAGTACTAGCGGGATTTCTTCCTACGAGCAGTACTTC	CASSLSTSGISSYEQYF
TRBV7-9	-	once	TRBJ2-7	TGTGCCAGCAGCCATACCCAGGCCTACGAGCAGTACTTC	CASSHTQAYEQYF
TRBV2	TRBD1	-	TRBJ2-7	TGTGCCAGCAGTGGGCAGGGGGCTTTCTACGAGCAGTACTTC	CASSGQGAFYEQYF
TRBV4-3	-	once	TRBJ2-5	TGCGCCAGCAGCCAAGGGCCGGGGGTTGGGGAGACCCAGTACTTC	CASSQGPGVGETQYF
TRBV4-1	TRBD2	-	TRBJ2-2	TGCGCCAGCAGCCAAGACAATAGCGGGAGGCTCGGCTTAAACACCGGGGAGCTGTTTTTT	CASSQDNSGRLGLNTGELFF
TRBV9	TRBD2	-	TRBJ2-7	TGTGCCAGCAGCGTGGGAGATGGACTAGCGGCCAACTACGAGCAGTACTTC	CASSVGDGLAANYEQYF
TRBV11-3	TRBD2	-	TRBJ2-2	TGTGCCAGCAGCTTAGATAGAAGCGGGACTACCGGGGAGCTGTTTTTT	CASSLDRSGTTGELFF
TRBV4-1	TRBD1	-	TRBJ1-3	TGCGCCAGCAGCCCCGACCGGACAGGGGTTTTCTCTGGAAACACCATATATTTT	CASSPDRTGVFSGNTIYF
TRBV6-4	TRBD1	-	TRBJ2-1	TGTGCCAGCAGCCCTGGGCAGGGGGCCAATGAGCAGTTCTTC	CASSPGQGANEQFF